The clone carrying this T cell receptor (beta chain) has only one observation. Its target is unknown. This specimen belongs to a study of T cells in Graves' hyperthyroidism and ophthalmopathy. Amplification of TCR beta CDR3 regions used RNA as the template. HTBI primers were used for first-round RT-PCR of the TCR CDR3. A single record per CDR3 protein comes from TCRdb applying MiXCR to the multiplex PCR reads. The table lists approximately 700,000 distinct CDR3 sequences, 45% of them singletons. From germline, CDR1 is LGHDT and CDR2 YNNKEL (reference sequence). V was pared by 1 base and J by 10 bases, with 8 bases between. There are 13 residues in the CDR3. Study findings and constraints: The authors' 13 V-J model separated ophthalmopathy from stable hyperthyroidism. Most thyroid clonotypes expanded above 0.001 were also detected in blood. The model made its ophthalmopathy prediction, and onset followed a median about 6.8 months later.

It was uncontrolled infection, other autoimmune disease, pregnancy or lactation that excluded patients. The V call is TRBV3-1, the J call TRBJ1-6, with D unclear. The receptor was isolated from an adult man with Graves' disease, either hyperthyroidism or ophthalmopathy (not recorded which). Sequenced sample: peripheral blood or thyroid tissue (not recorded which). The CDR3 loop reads CASSQARLSPLHF. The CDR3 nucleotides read TGTGCCAGCAGCCAAGCAAGGCTCTCACCCCTCCACTTT. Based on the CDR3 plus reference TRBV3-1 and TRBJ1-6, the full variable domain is DTAVSQTPKYLVTQMGNDKSIKCEQNLGHDTMYWYKQDSKKFLKIMFSYNNKELIINETVPNRFSPKSPDKAHLNLHINSLELGDSAVYFCASSQARLSPLHFGNGTRLTVT.